This T cell receptor beta chain was retrieved from a study of human versus mouse CDR3 diversity and MHC coevolution. TCRdb keeps only in-frame clones here, not all; method: immunoSEQ multiplex PCR. The sample includes around 74,000 clones, about 90% seen only once; the top ten take around 0.15%. The CDR3 extends over 17 amino acids. V was trimmed by 8 bases and J by 0 bases, leaving 22 bases between them. Germline CDR1 GTSNPN, CDR2 SVGIG (reference sequence). Sequencing input: naive CD4+ T cells from blood. Indicated subset: CD45RO-negative CD62L-positive naive CD4 T cells. This receptor was obtained from a person aged 25-75 years in good health. This sequence joins TRBV30 and TRBJ1-4; TRBD1 is a possible D gene (6 bases). The CDR3 nucleotides are TGTGCCGTGGACAGCCAGTTGACTTTCTCAACTAATGAAAAACTGTTTTTT. It translates to CAVDSQLTFSTNEKLFF.